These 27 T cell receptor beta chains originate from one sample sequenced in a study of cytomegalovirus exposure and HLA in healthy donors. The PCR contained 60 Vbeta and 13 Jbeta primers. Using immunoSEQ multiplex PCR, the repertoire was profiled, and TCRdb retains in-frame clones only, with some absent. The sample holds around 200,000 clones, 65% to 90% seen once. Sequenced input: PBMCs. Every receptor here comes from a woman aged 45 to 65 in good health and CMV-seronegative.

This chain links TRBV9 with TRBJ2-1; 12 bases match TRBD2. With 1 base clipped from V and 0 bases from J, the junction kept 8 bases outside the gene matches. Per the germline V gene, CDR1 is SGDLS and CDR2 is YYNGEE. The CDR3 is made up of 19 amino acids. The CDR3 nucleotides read TGTGCCAGCAGCGTAAACGGACTAGCGGGACAAGCCTCCTACAATGAGCAGTTCTTC. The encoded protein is CASSVNGLAGQASYNEQFF.

The CDR3 sequence is CASSARGETQYF. Here the CDR3 DNA reads TGTGCCAGCAGCGCCAGAGGGGAGACCCAGTACTTC. This chain connects TRBV5-4 to TRBJ2-5; the D gene is possibly TRBD2 (5 bases). Trimming removed 4 bases from V and 5 bases from J, with 9 bases in between. The CDR3 runs 12 residues. Germline V CDR1 and CDR2: SGHNT, YYREEE (reference sequence).

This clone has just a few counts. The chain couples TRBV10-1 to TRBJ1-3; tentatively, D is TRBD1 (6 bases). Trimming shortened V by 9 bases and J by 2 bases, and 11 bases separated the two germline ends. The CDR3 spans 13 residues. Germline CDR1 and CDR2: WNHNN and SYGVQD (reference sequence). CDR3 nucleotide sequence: TGCGCCAGGAACAGGGTTGCTGGAAACACCATATATTTT. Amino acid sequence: CARNRVAGNTIYF.

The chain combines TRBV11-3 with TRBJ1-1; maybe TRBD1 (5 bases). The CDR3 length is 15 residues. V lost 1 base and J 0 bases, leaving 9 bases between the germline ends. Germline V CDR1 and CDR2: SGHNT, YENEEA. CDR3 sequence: CASSLARDLNTEAFF. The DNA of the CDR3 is TGTGCCAGCAGCTTAGCCAGGGATTTGAACACTGAAGCTTTCTTT.

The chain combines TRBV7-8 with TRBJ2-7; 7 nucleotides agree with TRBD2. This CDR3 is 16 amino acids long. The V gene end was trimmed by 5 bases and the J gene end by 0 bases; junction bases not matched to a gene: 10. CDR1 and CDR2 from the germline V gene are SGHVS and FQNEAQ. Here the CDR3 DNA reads TGTGCCAGCAGCAGGACAAGCGGGACCACCTCCTACGAGCAGTACTTC. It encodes CASSRTSGTTSYEQYF.

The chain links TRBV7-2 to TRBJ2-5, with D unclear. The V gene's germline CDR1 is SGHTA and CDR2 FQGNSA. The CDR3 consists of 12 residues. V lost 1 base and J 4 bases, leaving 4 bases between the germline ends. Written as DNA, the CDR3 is TGTGCCAGCAGCTTAGTCCGAGAGACCCAGTACTTC. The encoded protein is CASSLVRETQYF.

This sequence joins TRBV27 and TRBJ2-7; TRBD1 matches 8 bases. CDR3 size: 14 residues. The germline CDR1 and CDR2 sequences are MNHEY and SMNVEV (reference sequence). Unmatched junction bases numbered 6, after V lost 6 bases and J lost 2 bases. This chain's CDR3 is CASRPTGAPYEQYF. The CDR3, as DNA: TGTGCCAGCAGACCGACAGGGGCCCCCTACGAGCAGTACTTC.

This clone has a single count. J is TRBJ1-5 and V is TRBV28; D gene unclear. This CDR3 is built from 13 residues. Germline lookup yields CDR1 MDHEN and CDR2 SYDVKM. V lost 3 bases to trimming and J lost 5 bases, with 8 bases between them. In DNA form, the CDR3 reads TGTGCCAGCAGTTTGGAGGACTATCAGCCCCAGCATTTT. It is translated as CASSLEDYQPQHF. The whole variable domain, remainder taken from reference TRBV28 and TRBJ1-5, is DVKVTQSSRYLVKRTGEKVFLECVQDMDHENMFWYRQDPGLGLRLIYFSYDVKMKEKGDIPEGYSVSREKKERFSLILESASTNQTSMYLCASSLEDYQPQHFGDGTRLSIL.

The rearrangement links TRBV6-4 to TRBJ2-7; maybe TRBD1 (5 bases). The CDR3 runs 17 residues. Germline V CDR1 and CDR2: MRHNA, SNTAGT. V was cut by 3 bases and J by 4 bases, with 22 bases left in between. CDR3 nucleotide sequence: TGTGCCAGCAGTGATGAGTCAGACAGACCCCTTTCATACGAGCAGTACTTC. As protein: CASSDESDRPLSYEQYF.

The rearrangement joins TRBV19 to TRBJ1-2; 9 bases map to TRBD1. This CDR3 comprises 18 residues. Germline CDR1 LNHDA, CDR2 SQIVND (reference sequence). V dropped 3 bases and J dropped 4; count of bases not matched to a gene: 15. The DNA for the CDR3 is TGTGCCAGTAGTATTCCCAACCGGGACAGGGCTGGAACCTATGGCTACACCTTC. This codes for CASSIPNRDRAGTYGYTF.

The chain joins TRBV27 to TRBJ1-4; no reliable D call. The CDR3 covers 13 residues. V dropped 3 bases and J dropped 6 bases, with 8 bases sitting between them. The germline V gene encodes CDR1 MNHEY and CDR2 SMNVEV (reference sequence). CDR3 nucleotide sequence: TGTGCCAGCAGTTTTCAAACGGATGAAAAACTGTTTTTT. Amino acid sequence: CASSFQTDEKLFF.

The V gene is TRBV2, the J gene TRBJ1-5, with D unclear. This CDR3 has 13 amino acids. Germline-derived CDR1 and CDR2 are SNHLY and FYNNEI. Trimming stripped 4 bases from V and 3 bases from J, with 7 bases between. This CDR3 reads CASSGQANQPQHF. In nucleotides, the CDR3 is TGTGCCAGCAGTGGGCAGGCCAATCAGCCCCAGCATTTT.

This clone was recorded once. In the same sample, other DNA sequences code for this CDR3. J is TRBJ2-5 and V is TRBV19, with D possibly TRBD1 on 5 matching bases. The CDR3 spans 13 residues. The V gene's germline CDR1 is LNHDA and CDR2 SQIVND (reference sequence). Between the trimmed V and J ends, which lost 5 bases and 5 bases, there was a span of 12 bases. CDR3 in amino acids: CASSGQGRETQYF. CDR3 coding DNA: TGTGCCAGTAGTGGGCAGGGAAGGGAGACCCAGTACTTC. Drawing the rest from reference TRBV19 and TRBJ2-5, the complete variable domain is DGGITQSPKYLFRKEGQNVTLSCEQNLNHDAMYWYRQDPGQGLRLIYYSQIVNDFQKGDIAEGYSVSREKKESFPLTVTSAQKNPTAFYLCASSGQGRETQYFGPGTRLLVL.

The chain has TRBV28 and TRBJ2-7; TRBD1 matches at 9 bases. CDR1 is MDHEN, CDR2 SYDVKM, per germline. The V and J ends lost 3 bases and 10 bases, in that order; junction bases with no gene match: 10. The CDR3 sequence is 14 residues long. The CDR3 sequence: CASSFQSGTGIQYF. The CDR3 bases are TGTGCCAGCAGTTTTCAGTCCGGGACAGGGATACAGTACTTC.

Here the CDR3 reads CASSAALAGGQGEQFF. In DNA form, the CDR3 reads TGTGCCAGCTCAGCCGCACTAGCGGGAGGTCAGGGGGAGCAGTTCTTC. The rearrangement joins TRBV18 to TRBJ2-1; 12 bases map to TRBD2. The CDR3 contains 16 residues. Germline values: CDR1 KGHSH, CDR2 LQKENI. The trim removed 5 bases at V and 10 bases at J, leaving 12 bases unmatched.

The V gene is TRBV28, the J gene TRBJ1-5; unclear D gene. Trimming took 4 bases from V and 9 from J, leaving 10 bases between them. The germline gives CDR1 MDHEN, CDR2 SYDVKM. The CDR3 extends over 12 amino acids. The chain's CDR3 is CASSWLGMPQHF. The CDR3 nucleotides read TGTGCCAGCAGTTGGCTCGGGATGCCCCAGCATTTT.

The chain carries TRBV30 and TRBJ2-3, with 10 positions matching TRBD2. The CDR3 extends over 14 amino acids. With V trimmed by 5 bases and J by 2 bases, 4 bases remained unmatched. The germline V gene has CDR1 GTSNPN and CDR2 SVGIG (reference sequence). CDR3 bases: TGTGCCTGGCGGACTAGCGGTTACACAGATACGCAGTATTTT. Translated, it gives CAWRTSGYTDTQYF. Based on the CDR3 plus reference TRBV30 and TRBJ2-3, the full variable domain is SQTIHQWPATLVQPVGSPLSLECTVEGTSNPNLYWYRQAAGRGLQLLFYSVGIGQISSEVPQNLSASRPQDRQFILSSKKLLLSDSGFYLCAWRTSGYTDTQYFGPGTRLTVL.

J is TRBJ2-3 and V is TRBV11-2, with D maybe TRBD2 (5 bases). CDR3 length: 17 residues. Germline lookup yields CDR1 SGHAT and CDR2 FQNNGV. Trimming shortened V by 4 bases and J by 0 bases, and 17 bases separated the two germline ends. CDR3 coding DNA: TGTGCCAGCAGCTCCAGATTCTGGCGGAGGAGCACAGATACGCAGTATTTT. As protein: CASSSRFWRRSTDTQYF.

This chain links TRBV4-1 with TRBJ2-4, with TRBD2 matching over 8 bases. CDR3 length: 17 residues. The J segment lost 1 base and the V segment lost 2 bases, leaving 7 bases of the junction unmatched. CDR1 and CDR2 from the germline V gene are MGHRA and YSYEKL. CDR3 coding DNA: TGCGCCAGCAGCCAACTACCAGCGGGAGTTGCCAAAAACATTCAGTACTTC. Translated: CASSQLPAGVAKNIQYF.

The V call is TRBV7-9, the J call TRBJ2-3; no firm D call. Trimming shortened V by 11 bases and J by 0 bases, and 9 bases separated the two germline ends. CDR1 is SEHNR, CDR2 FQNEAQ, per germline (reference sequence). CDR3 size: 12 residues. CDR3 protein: CALEASTDTQYF. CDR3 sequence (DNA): TGTGCCCTTGAGGCTAGCACAGATACGCAGTATTTT.

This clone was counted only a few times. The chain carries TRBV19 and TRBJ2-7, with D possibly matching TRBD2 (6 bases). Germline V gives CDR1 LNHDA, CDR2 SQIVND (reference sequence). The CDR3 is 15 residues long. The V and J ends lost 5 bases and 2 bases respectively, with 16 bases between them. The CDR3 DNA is TGTGCCAGTAGTCCTCAGCCGGGACTCCCCTACGAGCAGTACTTC. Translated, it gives CASSPQPGLPYEQYF.

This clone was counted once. The CDR3 bases are TGTGCCAGCAGTTTACTCTCTCCAGGGGGTGCGGATTACGAGCAGTACTTC. Translated, it gives CASSLLSPGGADYEQYF. The chain employs TRBV27 and TRBJ2-7; the match to TRBD1 covers 7 bases. CDR3 length equals 17 residues. V trimming: 2 bases; J trimming: 4 bases; junction bases outside the gene matches: 14. Germline V gene sequence: CDR1 MNHEY, CDR2 SMNVEV (reference sequence).

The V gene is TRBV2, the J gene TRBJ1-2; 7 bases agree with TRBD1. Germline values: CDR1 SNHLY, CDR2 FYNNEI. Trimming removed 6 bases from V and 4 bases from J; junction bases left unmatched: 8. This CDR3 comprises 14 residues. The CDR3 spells CASRETGRFYGYTF. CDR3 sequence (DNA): TGTGCCAGCAGGGAGACAGGGAGGTTCTATGGCTACACCTTC.

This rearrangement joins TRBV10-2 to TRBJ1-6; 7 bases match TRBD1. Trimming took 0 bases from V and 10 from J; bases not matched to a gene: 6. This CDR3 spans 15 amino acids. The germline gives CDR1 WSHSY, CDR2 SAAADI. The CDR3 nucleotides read TGCGCCAGCAGTGAGTCGACAGGGTTGGACTCACCCCTCCACTTT. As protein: CASSESTGLDSPLHF.

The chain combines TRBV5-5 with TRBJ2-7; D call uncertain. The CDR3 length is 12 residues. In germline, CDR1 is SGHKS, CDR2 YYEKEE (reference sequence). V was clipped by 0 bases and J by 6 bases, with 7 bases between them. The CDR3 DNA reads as TGTGCCAGCAGCTTGGGCGCCCTCGAGCAGTACTTC. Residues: CASSLGALEQYF.

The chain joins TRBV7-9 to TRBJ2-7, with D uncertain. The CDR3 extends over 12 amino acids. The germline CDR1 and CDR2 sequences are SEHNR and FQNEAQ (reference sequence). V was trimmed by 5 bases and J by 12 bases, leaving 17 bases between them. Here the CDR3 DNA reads TGTGCCAGCAGCCCGCCAGGTCCCATGGCGTACTTC. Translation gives CASSPPGPMAYF.

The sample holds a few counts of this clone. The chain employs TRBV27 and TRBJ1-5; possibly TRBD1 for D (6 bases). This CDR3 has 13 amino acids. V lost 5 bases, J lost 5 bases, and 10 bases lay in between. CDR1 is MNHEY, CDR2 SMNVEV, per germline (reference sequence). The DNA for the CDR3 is TGTGCCAGCAGTATGAACAGGGATCAGCCCCAGCATTTT. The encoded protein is CASSMNRDQPQHF.